Below, 11 T cell receptor beta chains from the same sample are listed, as sequenced in a study of cytomegalovirus exposure and HLA in healthy donors. This PCR relied on a set of 60 Vbeta primers and 13 Jbeta primers. Assay used: immunoSEQ multiplex PCR; TCRdb lists only in-frame clones, some missing. Altogether around 130,000 clones are present, over 60% being singletons, with the ten largest covering more than 6.5%. Sequencing input: PBMCs. Every receptor here comes from a woman aged 40 to 50 in good health and CMV-seropositive.

The rearrangement uses TRBV5-4 and TRBJ2-5; 14 bases are a match to TRBD2. The CDR3 has 17 residues. V gave up 5 bases and J gave up 2 bases; unmatched junction bases: 8. Germline V gene data show CDR1 as SGHNT and CDR2 as YYREEE (reference sequence). The CDR3 sequence: CASSPGLAGGLQETQYF. The CDR3 nucleotides are TGTGCCAGCAGTCCCGGACTAGCGGGGGGTTTACAAGAGACCCAGTACTTC. The full variable domain, rest sourced from reference TRBV5-4 and TRBJ2-5, is ETGVTQSPTHLIKTRGQQVTLRCSSQSGHNTVSWYQQALGQGPQFIFQYYREEENGRGNFPPRFSGLQFPNYSSELNVNALELDDSALYLCASSPGLAGGLQETQYFGPGTRLLVL.

The rearrangement joins TRBV10-3 to TRBJ1-1; no reliable D call. This CDR3 is 14 amino acids long. Germline V gene sequence: CDR1 ENHRY, CDR2 SYGVKD. V lost 6 bases and J lost 0, with 11 bases in between. The CDR3 nucleotides read TGTGCCATCAGGGGTGGCGGAATGAACACTGAAGCTTTCTTT. This translates into CAIRGGGMNTEAFF.

This chain connects TRBV29-1 to TRBJ1-2, with D perhaps TRBD1 (5 bases). CDR1 is SQVTM, CDR2 ANQGSEA, per germline. The length of the CDR3 is 14 residues. V was shortened by 3 bases and J by 4 bases, with 15 bases between the two germline ends. The DNA of the CDR3 is TGCAGCGTTGATGGGGCCGGCGGTCCCTATGGCTACACCTTC. As protein: CSVDGAGGPYGYTF.

CDR3 residues: CASSDPRTGGEKLFF. In nucleotides, the CDR3 is TGTGCCAGCAGTGACCCCCGGACAGGGGGGGAAAAACTGTTTTTT. The V and J genes are TRBV6-1 and TRBJ1-4; TRBD1 matches 10 bases. V was pared by 3 bases and J by 8 bases, with 6 bases of the junction left unmatched. The germline V gene encodes CDR1 MNHNS and CDR2 SASEGT. There are 15 residues in the CDR3.

The rearrangement links TRBV28 to TRBJ1-2, with D possibly TRBD1 on 5 matching bases. Germline V lookup: CDR1 MDHEN, CDR2 SYDVKM. Trimming stripped 8 bases from V and 4 bases from J, with 14 bases between. CDR3 length: 13 residues. CDR3 amino acids: CASGAGWTYGYTF. Here the CDR3 DNA reads TGTGCCAGCGGGGCAGGGTGGACCTATGGCTACACCTTC.

This sequence joins TRBV6-5 and TRBJ1-6, with 8 bases aligning to TRBD1. The CDR3 is 15 amino acids. Germline CDR1 is MNHEY and CDR2 is SVGAGI. Trimming cost V 5 bases and J 9 bases; bases outside gene matches: 9. CDR3 in DNA: TGTGCCAGCAGTCTTGGACAGGGAAGATCTTCACCCCTCCACTTT. Residues: CASSLGQGRSSPLHF.

About this clone itself: Distinct nucleotide sequences in the sample also encode this CDR3. The J gene is TRBJ1-1, the V gene TRBV19; 11 positions agree with TRBD1. Germline V lookup: CDR1 LNHDA, CDR2 SQIVND (reference sequence). V lost 5 bases and J lost 5; bases outside the gene matches: 4. This CDR3 is built from 14 residues. The CDR3 bases are TGTGCCAGTAGTCTTGGGACAGGGGGAACTGAAGCTTTCTTT. This translates into CASSLGTGGTEAFF.

The J gene is TRBJ1-4, the V gene TRBV30, with 7 positions matching TRBD1. Losses at the gene ends were 1 base for V and 8 bases for J; bases not matched to a gene: 4. CDR1 and CDR2 (germline): GTSNPN, SVGIG (reference sequence). The length of the CDR3 is 13 residues. This CDR3 reads CAWSGTGQEKLFF. For the CDR3, the DNA is TGTGCCTGGAGTGGGACAGGTCAAGAAAAACTGTTTTTT. Full variable domain (rest looked up from reference TRBV30 and TRBJ1-4): SQTIHQWPATLVQPVGSPLSLECTVEGTSNPNLYWYRQAAGRGLQLLFYSVGIGQISSEVPQNLSASRPQDRQFILSSKKLLLSDSGFYLCAWSGTGQEKLFFGSGTQLSVL.

The chain joins TRBV7-9 to TRBJ2-7; D is undetermined. The length of the CDR3 is 13 residues. Germline V gives CDR1 SEHNR, CDR2 FQNEAQ (reference sequence). V was cut by 7 bases and J by 2 bases, with 12 bases left in between. The chain's CDR3 is CASKSTVTYEQYF. CDR3 nucleotides: TGTGCCAGCAAGTCTACAGTGACCTACGAGCAGTACTTC.

This clone was seen a few times. This sequence joins TRBV5-6 and TRBJ1-5, with D maybe TRBD1 (5 bases). The germline V and J ends were trimmed by 3 bases and 4 bases, with 8 bases remaining between them. Germline CDR1 SGHDT, CDR2 YYEEEE. This CDR3 has 13 residues. CDR3 DNA sequence: TGTGCCAGCAGCTCGGAGGGGAATCAGCCCCAGCATTTT. This gives the protein CASSSEGNQPQHF.

The chain uses TRBV6-6 and TRBJ2-2; a weak D match, TRBD2 (6 bases). V was shortened by 5 bases and J by 3 bases, with 13 bases between the two germline ends. The CDR3 has 15 residues. Germline CDR1 reads MNHNY; CDR2 reads SVGAGI (reference sequence). In DNA form, the CDR3 reads TGTGCCAGCAGTCCCGGGACTGTAGACACCGGGGAGCTGTTTTTT. This translates into CASSPGTVDTGELFF.